The next 24 T cell receptor beta chains were all read from a single sample in a study of cytomegalovirus exposure and HLA in healthy donors. The PCR contained 60 Vbeta and 13 Jbeta primers. TCRdb's table, derived via immunoSEQ multiplex PCR, lists solely in-frame clones and lacks some. The sample has some 140,000 clones; roughly three quarters are singletons. Sequencing was performed on PBMCs. These receptors were collected from a man aged 30-40 years in good health and CMV-seropositive.

The genes are TRBV20-1 and TRBJ2-7; perhaps TRBD2 as D (6 bases). V was shortened by 4 bases and J by 5 bases, with 9 bases between the two germline ends. CDR1 DFQATT and CDR2 SNEGSKA come from the germline V gene (reference sequence). CDR3 length equals 11 residues. CDR3 coding DNA: TGCAGTGCTATCGGGAGTCACGAGCAGTACTTC. Amino acid sequence: CSAIGSHEQYF.

The rearrangement joins TRBV2 to TRBJ1-1, with TRBD1 matching over 8 bases. The CDR3 contains 16 residues. V lost 6 bases and J lost 6; bases outside the gene matches: 15. Germline CDR1 and CDR2: SNHLY and FYNNEI. CDR3 in DNA: TGTGCCAGCAGCAGAGACAGGGGTGGTTCTGCGGCTGAAGCTTTCTTT. As protein: CASSRDRGGSAAEAFF.

This clone was detected once. The chain is built from TRBV5-1 and TRBJ2-2; D is perhaps TRBD1 (6 bases). Trimming left V 4 bases short and J 3 bases short, with 10 bases between. The CDR3 totals 14 residues. CDR1 SGHRS and CDR2 YFSETQ come from the germline V gene. CDR3 nucleotide sequence: TGCGCCAGCAGCCCTAGACAGGACACCGGGGAGCTGTTTTTT. Its protein is CASSPRQDTGELFF.

The chain recombines TRBV19 with TRBJ2-7, with a possible D match to TRBD2 (8 bases). This CDR3 region has 15 residues. CDR1 LNHDA and CDR2 SQIVND come from the germline V gene (reference sequence). Trimming pared 3 bases from V and 2 bases from J, leaving 14 bases between. The CDR3, as DNA: TGTGCCAGTAGTATCGGGAGGGGGCTTGCCTACGAGCAGTACTTC. Its protein is CASSIGRGLAYEQYF.

This clone was observed a handful of times. The chain employs TRBV5-1 and TRBJ2-1; the match to TRBD1 covers 9 bases. This CDR3 comprises 13 residues. With V trimmed by 4 bases and J by 12 bases, 8 bases remained unmatched. The V gene's germline CDR1 is SGHRS and CDR2 YFSETQ. This CDR3 is CASSEIWDRAQFF. In nucleotides, the CDR3 is TGCGCCAGCAGCGAGATTTGGGACAGGGCGCAGTTCTTC.

As to this clone: Different DNA sequences within this sample yield the same CDR3. V gene TRBV5-1 combines with J gene TRBJ2-1; tentatively, D is TRBD1 (6 bases). The CDR3 consists of 15 residues. The germline V gene has CDR1 SGHRS and CDR2 YFSETQ. V was cut by 2 bases and J by 0 bases, with 9 bases left in between. The CDR3 loop reads CASSLTGSSYNEQFF. In DNA, the CDR3 is TGCGCCAGCAGCTTAACAGGGAGCTCCTACAATGAGCAGTTCTTC.

The rearrangement links TRBV19 to TRBJ2-2, with 9 bases that match TRBD2. The V gene end was trimmed by 6 bases and the J gene end by 5 bases; junction bases not matched to a gene: 4. The CDR3 length is 14 residues. Germline assignment: CDR1 LNHDA and CDR2 SQIVND (reference sequence). DNA of the CDR3: TGTGCCAGTAGAGCGGGAGGATGGACCGGGGAGCTGTTTTTT. It is translated as CASRAGGWTGELFF.

The chain joins TRBV27 to TRBJ2-7; 8 bases line up with TRBD1. This CDR3 has 15 residues. Germline V CDR1 and CDR2: MNHEY, SMNVEV (reference sequence). Trimming cost V 6 bases and J 4 bases; bases outside gene matches: 11. In DNA form, the CDR3 reads TGTGCCAGCAGCAAAACAGGGGGGCCGGGATACGAGCAGTACTTC. This translates into CASSKTGGPGYEQYF.

The rearrangement links TRBV28 to TRBJ1-4; D remains ambiguous. V was cut by 3 bases and J by 10 bases, with 18 bases left in between. Germline CDR1 is MDHEN and CDR2 is SYDVKM. This CDR3 comprises 15 residues. The CDR3 DNA reads as TGTGCCAGCAGTTTGAGGGCCAGAAAGGTTGGAAAACTGTTTTTT. Its translation: CASSLRARKVGKLFF.

The J gene is TRBJ2-6, the V gene TRBV9, with TRBD1 matching over 11 bases. The germline CDR1 and CDR2 sequences are SGDLS and YYNGEE. The CDR3 covers 18 residues. The ends lost 3 bases at V and 2 bases at J; junction bases unmatched: 7. Here the CDR3 DNA reads TGTGCCAGCAGCGCATTATCGGGACAGGGGGCTGGGGCCAACGTCCTGACTTTC. Protein sequence: CASSALSGQGAGANVLTF.

The V gene is TRBV19, the J gene TRBJ2-7; possibly TRBD2 for D (5 bases). The CDR3 has 17 amino acids. Germline lookup yields CDR1 LNHDA and CDR2 SQIVND (reference sequence). Trimming shortened V by 4 bases and J by 2 bases, and 21 bases separated the two germline ends. In nucleotides, the CDR3 is TGTGCCAGTAGTAACCGTCCCGCGCGGACTCTCCCCTACGAGCAGTACTTC. Protein product: CASSNRPARTLPYEQYF. The complete variable domain, with remaining parts taken from reference TRBV19 and TRBJ2-7, reads DGGITQSPKYLFRKEGQNVTLSCEQNLNHDAMYWYRQDPGQGLRLIYYSQIVNDFQKGDIAEGYSVSREKKESFPLTVTSAQKNPTAFYLCASSNRPARTLPYEQYFGPGTRLTVT.

V gene TRBV28 combines with J gene TRBJ2-1, with TRBD2 identical over 12 bases. Per the germline V gene, CDR1 is MDHEN and CDR2 is SYDVKM. Trimming at V came to 5 bases and at J to 2 bases, leaving 7 bases not matched to a gene. The CDR3 runs 17 residues. CDR3 protein: CASSTRTSGTAYNEQFF. In DNA, the CDR3 is TGTGCCAGCAGTACACGGACTAGCGGGACAGCCTACAATGAGCAGTTCTTC.

This chain uses TRBV19 with TRBJ2-7, with 8 bases aligning to TRBD2. V was pared by 5 bases and J by 7 bases, with 7 bases of the junction left unmatched. The CDR3 is made up of 13 amino acids. Germline values: CDR1 LNHDA, CDR2 SQIVND (reference sequence). The CDR3 bases are TGTGCCAGTAGTTCCGGACTAGCTGGGGAGCAGTACTTC. Translation: CASSSGLAGEQYF.

This clone was seen a few times. V gene TRBV18 combines with J gene TRBJ2-1; 7 nucleotides agree with TRBD2. Germline-derived CDR1 and CDR2 are KGHSH and LQKENI. The CDR3 contains 17 residues. The junction had 11 bases not matched to a gene; V was cut back by 3 bases and J by 3 bases. CDR3 sequence reads: CASSPRLASGSYNEQFF. In nucleotides, the CDR3 is TGTGCCAGCTCACCTCGCTTGGCTAGCGGTAGCTACAATGAGCAGTTCTTC.

J is TRBJ2-1 and V is TRBV7-9; 9 bases match TRBD1. There are 14 residues in the CDR3. Germline-derived CDR1 and CDR2 are SEHNR and FQNEAQ (reference sequence). The V and J ends lost 8 bases and 13 bases, in that order; junction bases with no gene match: 15. The CDR3 reads CASRGTGLVVYQFF. CDR3 nucleotide sequence: TGTGCCAGCCGGGGGACAGGGTTGGTCGTCTACCAGTTCTTC.

The chain carries TRBV27 and TRBJ2-1; possibly TRBD1 for D (6 bases). V lost 6 bases to trimming and J lost 15 bases, with 24 bases between them. The CDR3 covers 14 residues. The germline gives CDR1 MNHEY, CDR2 SMNVEV (reference sequence). CDR3 region: CASSQGNRSPSTFF. CDR3 nucleotides: TGTGCCAGCAGCCAGGGGAACAGGTCCCCATCTACGTTCTTC.

The chain couples TRBV19 to TRBJ2-7, with unresolved D. V shed 5 bases and J shed 0 bases, with 8 bases lying between them. This CDR3 contains 13 residues. Per germline, CDR1 LNHDA and CDR2 SQIVND (reference sequence). The DNA for the CDR3 is TGTGCCAGTAGTTTGCCAGGCTCCTACGAGCAGTACTTC. Amino acid sequence: CASSLPGSYEQYF.

The chain employs TRBV9 and TRBJ2-1; TRBD2 aligns across 8 bases. V lost 0 bases to trimming and J lost 9 bases; unmatched junction nucleotides: 2. CDR3 length equals 13 residues. Germline values: CDR1 SGDLS, CDR2 YYNGEE. CDR3 residues: CASSVGTSGEQFF. The DNA of the CDR3 is TGTGCCAGCAGCGTAGGTACTAGCGGTGAGCAGTTCTTC.

This clone has a handful of counts. The chain recombines TRBV6-1 with TRBJ2-2, with 11 bases lining up with TRBD1. Trimming removed 7 bases from V and 6 bases from J; junction bases left unmatched: 4. The CDR3 length is 14 residues. CDR1 MNHNS and CDR2 SASEGT come from the germline V gene. The DNA for the CDR3 is TGTGCCAGCACTCCGGGACAGGGGGCCGGGGAGCTGTTTTTT. Translation gives CASTPGQGAGELFF.

The chain combines TRBV2 with TRBJ2-3; 8 nucleotides agree with TRBD1. The V and J ends lost 3 bases and 2 bases, in that order; junction bases with no gene match: 7. CDR3 length: 16 residues. Germline assignment: CDR1 SNHLY and CDR2 FYNNEI. The CDR3 is CASSDSGQGATDTQYF. The CDR3 nucleotides read TGTGCCAGCAGTGACTCGGGCCAGGGGGCCACAGATACGCAGTATTTT.

This clone appeared a single time. The gene calls are TRBV19 and TRBJ1-1; possible D gene TRBD1, 6 bases. This CDR3 spans 14 amino acids. The germline V gene encodes CDR1 LNHDA and CDR2 SQIVND (reference sequence). Trimming removed 6 bases from V and 1 base from J, with 12 bases in between. The CDR3 nucleotides read TGTGCCAGTAGCCCGGGACAACAGAACACTGAAGCTTTCTTT. Protein product: CASSPGQQNTEAFF.

This clone has just a few counts. The chain joins TRBV5-1 to TRBJ1-1; D unclear. Trimming pared 0 bases from V and 2 bases from J, leaving 8 bases between. The CDR3 loop spans 14 amino acids. Germline V gene sequence: CDR1 SGHRS, CDR2 YFSETQ. The CDR3 sequence: CASSLGVSNTEAFF. CDR3 bases: TGCGCCAGCAGCTTGGGAGTGAGCAACACTGAAGCTTTCTTT.

CDR3 sequence reads: CSVSLDRNTGELFF. The CDR3 nucleotides read TGCAGCGTTTCCCTTGACAGGAACACCGGGGAGCTGTTTTTT. The chain links TRBV29-1 to TRBJ2-2; TRBD1 might be the D (5 bases). Germline assignment: CDR1 SQVTM and CDR2 ANQGSEA. CDR3 size: 14 residues. V dropped 5 bases and J dropped 1 base, with 11 bases sitting between them.

This clone occurred a few times. This chain links TRBV30 with TRBJ2-2, with TRBD2 identical over 13 bases. Germline V gene lookup returns CDR1 GTSNPN and CDR2 SVGIG (reference sequence). The junction had 0 bases not matched to a gene; V was cut back by 1 base and J by 1 base. The CDR3 is 16 amino acids. This CDR3 reads CAWSGTSGRNTGELFF. For the CDR3, the DNA is TGTGCCTGGAGTGGGACTAGCGGGAGGAACACCGGGGAGCTGTTTTTT.